These 30 T cell receptor beta chains share one sample of origin, sequenced in a study of T cell responses to AZD1222 COVID-19 vaccine. Measured with immunoSEQ multiplex PCR; TCRdb has only the in-frame clones, and not every one. The sample holds 150,000 to 200,000 clones, 94% seen once. This specimen consisted of peripheral blood, obtained on day 0 of AZD1222 vaccination. These receptors were obtained from an adult in good health.

The chain joins TRBV11-2 to TRBJ1-1; 8 nucleotides line up with TRBD1. V shed 4 bases and J 11 bases; nucleotides not matched to a gene: 12. Germline CDR1 reads SGHAT; CDR2 reads FQNNGV. The CDR3 spans 14 residues. CDR3 in amino acids: CASSSRGRTFGAFF. The CDR3 DNA is TGTGCCAGCAGCTCCAGGGGGCGCACTTTTGGGGCTTTCTTT.

The chain employs TRBV10-2 and TRBJ1-5; TRBD1 is a possible D gene (5 bases). The ends were cut back, 7 bases at V and 3 bases at J, with 10 bases in the middle. Germline values: CDR1 WSHSY, CDR2 SAAADI. The CDR3 consists of 13 residues. DNA of the CDR3: TGCGCCAGCAAAGACAGTTTCAATCAGCCCCAGCATTTT. This gives the protein CASKDSFNQPQHF.

The genes are TRBV29-1 and TRBJ2-1; unclear D gene. CDR1 and CDR2 (germline): SQVTM, ANQGSEA. Trimming removed 8 bases at V and 5 bases at J, with 10 bases between. The CDR3 has 11 residues. DNA for the CDR3: TGCAGCCATAAATGGGACAATGAGCAGTTCTTC. Translated: CSHKWDNEQFF.

This clone was seen just once. The J gene is TRBJ2-1, the V gene TRBV5-1; D not resolved. Germline V gives CDR1 SGHRS, CDR2 YFSETQ. This CDR3 region has 14 residues. With 2 bases removed from V and 0 bases from J, the gap between germline ends came to 6 bases. The DNA for the CDR3 is TGCGCCAGCAGCTTCCGGAGCTCCTACAATGAGCAGTTCTTC. This gives the protein CASSFRSSYNEQFF.

This rearrangement joins TRBV5-1 to TRBJ1-1; TRBD1 aligns across 9 bases. Germline CDR1 is SGHRS and CDR2 is YFSETQ. Losses at the gene ends were 0 bases for V and 5 bases for J; bases not matched to a gene: 2. CDR3 size: 14 residues. CDR3 nucleotides: TGCGCCAGCAGCTTGGGGACAGGGGTAACTGAAGCTTTCTTT. Translation: CASSLGTGVTEAFF.

This chain links TRBV5-1 with TRBJ2-5; maybe TRBD2 (6 bases). The CDR3 runs 15 residues. Germline V gives CDR1 SGHRS, CDR2 YFSETQ. The V and J ends lost 5 bases and 5 bases respectively, with 19 bases between them. The CDR3 sequence is CASSPRDSAYETQYF. The CDR3 bases are TGCGCCAGCAGTCCTAGGGACTCCGCCTACGAGACCCAGTACTTC. The full variable domain, with the rest looked up from reference TRBV5-1 and TRBJ2-5, is KAGVTQTPRYLIKTRGQQVTLSCSPISGHRSVSWYQQTPGQGLQFLFEYFSETQRNKGNFPGRFSGRQFSNSRSEMNVSTLELGDSALYLCASSPRDSAYETQYFGPGTRLLVL.

The rearrangement uses TRBV11-3 and TRBJ2-1, with 11 bases that match TRBD2. Trimming removed 5 bases from V and 4 bases from J; junction bases left unmatched: 7. This CDR3 is built from 16 residues. Germline assignment: CDR1 SGHNT and CDR2 YENEEA. The CDR3 region is CASSPASGRTYNEQFF. DNA of the CDR3: TGTGCCAGCAGCCCCGCTAGCGGGAGGACGTACAATGAGCAGTTCTTC.

The chain links TRBV30 to TRBJ2-2, with D perhaps TRBD1 or TRBD2 (6 bases each). CDR1 and CDR2 (germline): GTSNPN, SVGIG (reference sequence). V lost 2 bases to trimming and J lost 6 bases, with 13 bases between them. The CDR3 is made up of 14 amino acids. The CDR3 region is CAWSTRGGPGELFF. As DNA, the CDR3 is TGTGCCTGGAGTACCCGAGGGGGGCCCGGGGAGCTGTTTTTT.

The chain couples TRBV28 to TRBJ1-5; D is unclear. Germline CDR1 MDHEN, CDR2 SYDVKM. V dropped 6 bases and J dropped 1 base, with 16 bases sitting between them. The CDR3 runs 16 residues. The CDR3 nucleotides are TGTGCCAGCAGCTACTTTGGGAGAGCGAGCAATCAGCCCCAGCATTTT. It specifies CASSYFGRASNQPQHF.

V usage is TRBV4-2 and J usage is TRBJ1-1; D not resolved. Trimming took off 4 bases at V and 0 bases at J, with 9 bases between the two ends. Germline CDR1 and CDR2: LGHNA and YNFKEQ. This CDR3 comprises 14 residues. CDR3 protein: CASSPRRVNTEAFF. CDR3 DNA: TGTGCCAGCAGCCCTCGACGGGTGAACACTGAAGCTTTCTTT.

The rearrangement uses TRBV5-5 and TRBJ1-5, with 7 positions matching TRBD1. Per the germline V gene, CDR1 is SGHKS and CDR2 is YYEKEE (reference sequence). V gave up 4 bases and J gave up 5 bases; unmatched junction bases: 12. The CDR3 sequence is 16 residues long. The CDR3 nucleotides are TGTGCCAGCAGCCAATATCTTAACAGGGGAGATCAGCCCCAGCATTTT. It is translated as CASSQYLNRGDQPQHF.

The rearrangement uses TRBV6-4 and TRBJ1-1, with a tentative D call TRBD1 (6 bases). Trimming removed 4 bases at V and 2 bases at J, with 14 bases between. CDR1 MRHNA and CDR2 SNTAGT come from the germline V gene. CDR3 length: 15 residues. The CDR3 loop reads CASSVSGGPNTEAFF. The CDR3 bases are TGTGCCAGCAGTGTCTCCGGGGGCCCAAACACTGAAGCTTTCTTT.

The chain uses TRBV18 and TRBJ1-4, with D possibly TRBD1 on 6 matching bases. The germline CDR1 and CDR2 sequences are KGHSH and LQKENI. The CDR3 sequence is 15 residues long. Trimming stripped 3 bases from V and 7 bases from J, with 15 bases between. CDR3 nucleotides: TGTGCCAGCTCACCGTCTACAGGGTCTAGTGAAAAACTGTTTTTT. Residues: CASSPSTGSSEKLFF.

The chain is built from TRBV5-5 and TRBJ2-5; TRBD2 matches at 8 bases. The germline V gene has CDR1 SGHKS and CDR2 YYEKEE (reference sequence). V shed 1 base, J shed 5 bases, and the junction held 4 bases outside the gene matches. This CDR3 spans 14 amino acids. The CDR3 DNA is TGTGCCAGCAGCTTGCGGGGGGGACCCGAGACCCAGTACTTC. This gives the protein CASSLRGGPETQYF.

The chain joins TRBV6-4 to TRBJ2-5; 7 nucleotides align to TRBD1. V dropped 3 bases and J dropped 5; count of bases not matched to a gene: 6. This CDR3 is built from 14 residues. Germline V lookup: CDR1 MRHNA, CDR2 SNTAGT. This CDR3 is CASSDYRGPETQYF. The CDR3 nucleotides read TGTGCCAGCAGTGATTACAGGGGCCCCGAGACCCAGTACTTC.

The chain has TRBV4-1 and TRBJ1-1; D is unclear. The CDR3 sequence is 14 residues long. The ends were cut back, 3 bases at V and 0 bases at J, with 8 bases in the middle. Germline V CDR1 and CDR2: MGHRA, YSYEKL. The CDR3 is CASSQDVMNTEAFF. CDR3 nucleotides: TGCGCCAGCAGCCAGGACGTTATGAACACTGAAGCTTTCTTT.

The V and J genes are TRBV19 and TRBJ2-1, with 9 bases aligning to TRBD1. Germline assignment: CDR1 LNHDA and CDR2 SQIVND (reference sequence). V was clipped by 4 bases and J by 8 bases; unmatched bases: 9. CDR3 length: 15 amino acids. For the CDR3, the DNA is TGTGCCAGTAGTAGGACAGGGGAAGTTATCCATGAGCAGTTCTTC. The encoded protein is CASSRTGEVIHEQFF.

The chain employs TRBV28 and TRBJ1-5; D not resolved. The CDR3 length is 10 residues. CDR1 and CDR2 from the germline V gene are MDHEN and SYDVKM. The V and J ends lost 6 bases and 9 bases respectively, with 6 bases between them. The DNA of the CDR3 is TGTGCCAGCAGCCGTCGGCCCCAGCATTTT. This gives the protein CASSRRPQHF.

V gene TRBV29-1 combines with J gene TRBJ2-5; a possible D gene is TRBD2 (6 bases). Deletions cut 6 bases from V and 5 bases from J, with 10 bases between. Germline CDR1 and CDR2: SQVTM and ANQGSEA. The CDR3 runs to 11 residues. The CDR3, as DNA: TGCAGCGTCGCAGGAGGGGAGACCCAGTACTTC. Its translation is CSVAGGETQYF.

The genes are TRBV5-8 and TRBJ1-2; the D is unclear. The CDR3 is 15 residues long. Germline lookup yields CDR1 SGHTS and CDR2 YDEGEE. V gave up 5 bases and J gave up 8 bases, with 22 bases separating them. CDR3 amino acids: CASRTYWTGGQGYTF. The CDR3 region has the DNA TGTGCCAGCAGAACCTACTGGACGGGAGGCCAAGGCTACACCTTC.

J is TRBJ2-1 and V is TRBV4-2; 14 positions match TRBD2. The trim removed 4 bases at V and 9 bases at J, leaving 8 bases unmatched. The germline V gene encodes CDR1 LGHNA and CDR2 YNFKEQ. The CDR3 loop spans 16 amino acids. CDR3 sequence: CASSPGTSGRGGEQFF. Written as DNA, the CDR3 is TGTGCCAGCAGCCCGGGGACTAGCGGGAGAGGCGGTGAGCAGTTCTTC.

V is TRBV15 and J is TRBJ1-5, with 7 bases that match TRBD1. The CDR3 spans 17 residues. The V gene's germline CDR1 is LNHNV and CDR2 YYDKDF (reference sequence). The J segment lost 7 bases and the V segment lost 0 bases, leaving 12 bases of the junction unmatched. The CDR3 nucleotides are TGTGCCACCAGCAGAGAACGGGGAGGGGGCGCCGACCAGCCCCAGCATTTT. Its translation: CATSRERGGGADQPQHF.

V gene TRBV6-4 combines with J gene TRBJ2-2; D gene unclear. The length of the CDR3 is 13 residues. Trimming cost V 2 bases and J 7 bases, with 8 bases left between them. The germline V gene encodes CDR1 MRHNA and CDR2 SNTAGT. Here the CDR3 DNA reads TGTGCCAGCAGTGACATTGGGGTCGGGGAGCTGTTTTTT. Translated, it gives CASSDIGVGELFF.

This chain connects TRBV29-1 to TRBJ2-7; no reliable D call. V shed 4 bases and J shed 4 bases, with 14 bases lying between them. Germline V gene sequence: CDR1 SQVTM, CDR2 ANQGSEA. This CDR3 comprises 13 residues. CDR3 DNA: TGCAGCGTTGGAAATGTTCAAGGGTACGAGCAGTACTTC. Translated, it gives CSVGNVQGYEQYF.

The chain uses TRBV6-5 and TRBJ2-7; D gene uncertain. Germline V gene data show CDR1 as MNHEY and CDR2 as SVGAGI. The CDR3 totals 13 residues. With 6 bases removed from V and 5 bases from J, the gap between germline ends came to 14 bases. The CDR3 reads CASSSSQYDEQYF. The CDR3 DNA sequence: TGTGCCAGCAGCTCCAGCCAATACGACGAGCAGTACTTC.

The chain uses TRBV30 and TRBJ1-1; D is unclear. Trimming left V 0 bases short and J 8 bases short, with 7 bases between. Germline V gives CDR1 GTSNPN, CDR2 SVGIG (reference sequence). The CDR3 spans 11 residues. CDR3: CAWSVLREAFF. The CDR3 nucleotides are TGTGCCTGGAGTGTACTTCGGGAAGCTTTCTTT.

This chain joins TRBV5-8 and TRBJ1-2; 8 bases are shared with TRBD1. The CDR3 spans 15 residues. V shed 3 bases and J 4 bases; nucleotides not matched to a gene: 8. Germline values: CDR1 SGHTS, CDR2 YDEGEE. The CDR3 protein is CASSYMTGVPYGYTF. The CDR3 coding sequence is TGTGCCAGCAGCTACATGACAGGGGTACCCTATGGCTACACCTTC.

V and J are TRBV7-9 and TRBJ2-7; D unresolved. The ends were cut back, 5 bases at V and 2 bases at J, with 10 bases in the middle. The CDR3 is 13 amino acids. Germline CDR1 and CDR2: SEHNR and FQNEAQ (reference sequence). This chain's CDR3 is CASSLQQTYEQYF. CDR3 DNA: TGTGCCAGCAGCCTACAGCAAACCTACGAGCAGTACTTC.

The count of this clone is one. J is TRBJ1-2 and V is TRBV30; TRBD1 matches at 10 bases. J was trimmed by 2 bases and V by 8 bases; bases with no gene match: 14. From germline, CDR1 is GTSNPN and CDR2 SVGIG (reference sequence). This CDR3 has 16 residues. CDR3 DNA sequence: TGTGCCCGGGCCGGGACAGGGGAAAATATAAACTATGGCTACACCTTC. Translating it yields CARAGTGENINYGYTF.

The gene calls are TRBV5-4 and TRBJ2-6, with TRBD2 as a possible D gene (5 bases). The V gene lost 3 bases and the J gene lost 1 base, with 11 bases spanning the gap. The CDR3 contains 16 residues. The germline V gene has CDR1 SGHNT and CDR2 YYREEE (reference sequence). CDR3 nucleotides: TGTGCCAGCAGCTCCGGGGTTTTATCTGGGGCCAACGTCCTGACTTTC. Translated, it gives CASSSGVLSGANVLTF.